The next 3 T cell receptor beta chains were all read from a single sample in a study. TCRdb re-called the RT-PCR reads with MiXCR, one entry per CDR3 protein. The sample records 550,000 to 750,000 distinct CDR3 sequences, approximately 15% being singletons. The specimen was memory CD4+ T cells from blood. The receptor set was obtained from a female donor in good health, serving as a healthy control.

J is TRBJ1-3 and V is TRBV3-1; 9 nucleotides line up with TRBD1. V lost 4 bases, J lost 0 bases, and 4 bases stayed unmatched. Germline V gene data show CDR1 as LGHDT and CDR2 as YNNKEL (reference sequence). The CDR3 is 16 amino acids. The chain's CDR3 is CASSLGQGDSGNTIYF. The CDR3 DNA is TGTGCCAGCAGCCTGGGACAGGGCGACTCTGGAAACACCATATATTTT. Full variable domain (missing parts from reference TRBV3-1 and TRBJ1-3): DTAVSQTPKYLVTQMGNDKSIKCEQNLGHDTMYWYKQDSKKFLKIMFSYNNKELIINETVPNRFSPKSPDKAHLNLHINSLELGDSAVYFCASSLGQGDSGNTIYFGEGSWLTVV.

This clonotype came up many times. The chain links TRBV10-3 to TRBJ1-2; D possibly corresponds to TRBD1 (5 bases). The V gene's germline CDR1 is ENHRY and CDR2 SYGVKD. This CDR3 region has 13 residues. V was pared by 7 bases and J by 4 bases, with 13 bases between. In DNA form, the CDR3 reads TGTGCCATCACGTGGGATAGGGGCTATGGCTACACCTTC. Its protein is CAITWDRGYGYTF.

This chain links TRBV18 with TRBJ2-1; 7 nucleotides line up with TRBD1. CDR1 KGHSH and CDR2 LQKENI come from the germline V gene. Unmatched junction bases numbered 7, after V lost 3 bases and J lost 2 bases. CDR3 length equals 16 residues. The CDR3 DNA reads as TGTGCCAGCTCACCTAACAGGGGACAGACCTACAATGAGCAGTTCTTC. Protein: CASSPNRGQTYNEQFF.